This T cell receptor beta chain derives from a study of OX40 agonist ivuxolimab in advanced cancers. The protocol was immunoSEQ multiplex PCR, while the TCRdb copy is restricted to in-frame clones and leaves out a portion. The table lists tens of thousands of clones, around 90% of them singletons. The CDR3 extends over 13 amino acids. V shed 10 bases and J 4 bases; nucleotides not matched to a gene: 6. The germline V gene encodes CDR1 MNHNY and CDR2 SVGAGI (reference sequence). The V call is TRBV6-6, the J call TRBJ1-5; TRBD1 matches 8 bases. This specimen consisted of CD4+ or CD8+ T cells sorted from blood, obtained in a trial of the OX40 agonist ivuxolimab. The receptor was isolated from an adult with an advanced solid tumor such as melanoma, head and neck, liver or kidney cancer. CDR3 DNA: TGTGCCACCCAGGGGGCCCCGAATCAGCCCCAGCATTTT. Translated: CATQGAPNQPQHF.